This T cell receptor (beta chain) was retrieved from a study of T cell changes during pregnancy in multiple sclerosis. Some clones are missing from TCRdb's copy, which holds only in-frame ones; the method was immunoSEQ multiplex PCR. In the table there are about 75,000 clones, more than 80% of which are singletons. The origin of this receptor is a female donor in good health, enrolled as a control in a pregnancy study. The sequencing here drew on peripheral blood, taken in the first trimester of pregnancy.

The chain's CDR3 is CASSDWNSILNTEAFF. CDR3 DNA: TGTGCCAGCAGTGATTGGAACAGCATCCTGAACACTGAAGCTTTCTTT. V and J are TRBV2 and TRBJ1-1, with D uncertain. V lost 3 bases, J lost 0 bases, and 14 bases lay in between. The CDR3 runs 16 residues. Germline CDR1 SNHLY, CDR2 FYNNEI.